This TCR beta chain is drawn from a study of early T cells in non-severe SARS-CoV-2 infection. Background on the study: Unsorted whole-blood RNA was sequenced in bulk, leaving chains unpaired.

Individual cDNA molecules each received unique molecular identifiers attached to them. TCRdb called the 5' RACE reads again in MiXCR, with one record for every CDR3 protein. The repertoire holds more than 25,000 distinct CDR3 sequences, with roughly 5.1% as singletons. Study results and limitations: Matching results from VDJdb favored anti-spike CD8 responses, leaving private and CD4 specificities undetected.

Remarks on this clonotype: Its matching antigen is unknown.

V lost 2 bases and J lost 3; bases outside the gene matches: 10. CDR3 length: 16 amino acids. Germline CDR1 SGHAT, CDR2 FQNNGV. The receptor was derived from an adult who was a healthcare worker with PCR-confirmed SARS-CoV-2 infection or an uninfected control (not recorded which). The chain joins TRBV11-2 to TRBJ2-7, with 7 bases fitting TRBD1. Sequencing was carried out using whole blood. CDR3 region: CASSLLFRQGFYEQYF. CDR3 sequence (DNA): TGTGCCAGCAGCTTACTTTTCCGACAGGGATTCTACGAGCAGTACTTC.